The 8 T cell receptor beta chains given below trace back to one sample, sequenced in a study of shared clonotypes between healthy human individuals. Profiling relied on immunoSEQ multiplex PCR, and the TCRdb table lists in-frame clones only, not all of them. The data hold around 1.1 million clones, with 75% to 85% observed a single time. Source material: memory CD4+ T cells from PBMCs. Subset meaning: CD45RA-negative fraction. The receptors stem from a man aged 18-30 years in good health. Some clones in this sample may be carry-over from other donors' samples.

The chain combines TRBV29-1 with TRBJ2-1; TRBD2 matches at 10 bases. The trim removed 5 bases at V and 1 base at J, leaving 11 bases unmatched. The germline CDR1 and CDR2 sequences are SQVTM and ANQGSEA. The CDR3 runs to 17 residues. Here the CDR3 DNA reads TGCAGCGTTCTACGGGGCGGACTAGCGGTTTCCTACAATGAGCAGTTCTTC. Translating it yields CSVLRGGLAVSYNEQFF.

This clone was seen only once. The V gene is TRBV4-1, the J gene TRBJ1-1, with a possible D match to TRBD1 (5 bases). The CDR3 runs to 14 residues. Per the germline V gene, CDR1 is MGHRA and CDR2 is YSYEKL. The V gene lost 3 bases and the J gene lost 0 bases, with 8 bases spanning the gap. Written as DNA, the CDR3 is TGCGCCAGCAGCCAGTCAGGGATGAACACTGAAGCTTTCTTT. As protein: CASSQSGMNTEAFF.

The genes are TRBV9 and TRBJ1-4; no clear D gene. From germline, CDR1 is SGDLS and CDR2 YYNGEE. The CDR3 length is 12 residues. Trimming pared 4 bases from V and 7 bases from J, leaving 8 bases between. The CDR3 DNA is TGTGCCAGCAGCCTTAATGGTGAAAAACTGTTTTTT. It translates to CASSLNGEKLFF.

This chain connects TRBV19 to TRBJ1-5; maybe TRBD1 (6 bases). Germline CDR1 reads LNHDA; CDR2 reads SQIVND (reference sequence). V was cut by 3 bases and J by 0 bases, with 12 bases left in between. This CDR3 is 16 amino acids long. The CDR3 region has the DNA TGTGCCAGTAGTATCATGGGCAGGGGTAGCAATCAGCCCCAGCATTTT. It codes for CASSIMGRGSNQPQHF. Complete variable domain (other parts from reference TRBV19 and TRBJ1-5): DGGITQSPKYLFRKEGQNVTLSCEQNLNHDAMYWYRQDPGQGLRLIYYSQIVNDFQKGDIAEGYSVSREKKESFPLTVTSAQKNPTAFYLCASSIMGRGSNQPQHFGDGTRLSIL.

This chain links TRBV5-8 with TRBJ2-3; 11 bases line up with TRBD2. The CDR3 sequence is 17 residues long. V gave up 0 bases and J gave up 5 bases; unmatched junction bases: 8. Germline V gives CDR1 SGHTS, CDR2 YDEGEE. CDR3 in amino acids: CASSLVPSGRSGDTQYF. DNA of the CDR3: TGTGCCAGCAGCTTGGTCCCTAGCGGGAGGTCAGGAGATACGCAGTATTTT.

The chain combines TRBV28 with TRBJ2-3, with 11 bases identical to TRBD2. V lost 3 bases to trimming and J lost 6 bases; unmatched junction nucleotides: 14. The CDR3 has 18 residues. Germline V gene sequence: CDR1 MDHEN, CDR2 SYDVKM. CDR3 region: CASSFPLTSGKMRDTQYF. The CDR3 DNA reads TGTGCCAGCAGTTTCCCCCTGACTAGCGGGAAGATGAGGGATACGCAGTATTTT.

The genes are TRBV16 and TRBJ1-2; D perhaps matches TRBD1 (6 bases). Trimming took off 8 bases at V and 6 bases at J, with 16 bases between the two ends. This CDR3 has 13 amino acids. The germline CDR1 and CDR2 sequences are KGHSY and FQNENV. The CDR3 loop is CASRTVASDGYTF. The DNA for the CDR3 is TGTGCCAGCCGGACAGTCGCGAGCGATGGCTACACCTTC.

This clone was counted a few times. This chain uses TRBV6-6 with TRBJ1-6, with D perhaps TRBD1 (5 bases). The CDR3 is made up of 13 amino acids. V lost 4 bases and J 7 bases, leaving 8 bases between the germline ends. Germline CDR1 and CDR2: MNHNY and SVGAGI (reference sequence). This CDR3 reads CASSLTENSPLHF. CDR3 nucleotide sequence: TGTGCCAGCAGTTTGACAGAGAATTCACCCCTCCACTTT.